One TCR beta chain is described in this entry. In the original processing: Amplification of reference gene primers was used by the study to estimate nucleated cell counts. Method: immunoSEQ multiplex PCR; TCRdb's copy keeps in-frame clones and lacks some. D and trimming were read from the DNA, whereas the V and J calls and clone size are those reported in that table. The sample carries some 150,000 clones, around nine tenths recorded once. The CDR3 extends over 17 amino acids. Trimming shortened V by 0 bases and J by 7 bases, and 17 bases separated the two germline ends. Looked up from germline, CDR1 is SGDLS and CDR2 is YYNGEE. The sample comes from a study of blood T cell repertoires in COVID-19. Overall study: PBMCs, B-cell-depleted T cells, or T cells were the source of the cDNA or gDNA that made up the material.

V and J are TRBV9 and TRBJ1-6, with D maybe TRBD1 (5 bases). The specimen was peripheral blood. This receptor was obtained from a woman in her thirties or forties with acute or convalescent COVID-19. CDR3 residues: CASSVGAGQGENSPLHF. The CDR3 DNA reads TGTGCCAGCAGCGTAGGGGCAGGGCAGGGTGAGAATTCACCCCTCCACTTT.